This T cell receptor (beta chain) was recovered during a study of blood T cell repertoires in COVID-19. Across the whole study: PBMCs, B-cell-depleted T cells, or T cells were the source of the cDNA or gDNA that made up the material.

Original processing notes: Estimates of nucleated cell counts were drawn from the amplification of reference gene primers. TCRdb's copy holds only in-frame clones and misses some; the assay was immunoSEQ multiplex PCR. Clonal size and the V and J genes are those of that table, whereas D and trimming came from the DNA. Among around 260,000 clones listed, about 90% were seen once. The trim removed 3 bases at V and 6 bases at J, leaving 6 bases unmatched. Per the germline V gene, CDR1 is SGHTA and CDR2 is FQGNSA. The CDR3 has 14 residues. The chain has TRBV7-2 and TRBJ1-1; 8 bases align to TRBD1. The sample was peripheral blood. The TCR was taken from a woman aged 70-85 years with COVID-19, enrolled during active disease. The CDR3 DNA sequence: TGTGCCAGCAGCTTTAGAGACAGGGGCCCTGAAGCTTTCTTT. This translates into CASSFRDRGPEAFF.